The rows below give T cell receptor beta chains drawn from one sample of a study of response to subunit inactivated influenza vaccine. In TCRdb, the RT-PCR reads were re-called with MiXCR into one record per CDR3 protein. The table lists roughly 150,000 distinct CDR3 sequences, about 11% of them singletons, with around 11% in the top ten. The sample was non-naive T cells sorted from PBMCs, taken about 6 weeks after vaccination. Receptors originate from a man over 45 who received an inactivated influenza vaccine. The CDR3 runs from the conserved cysteine through the conserved F or W. The D gene is left open where the match is weak. Expanded clones get a size class; other rows say once, few or many, or leave the size out.

V gene	J gene	D gene	clone size	CDR3 DNA	CDR3 protein
TRBV5-6	TRBJ2-1	TRBD2	NA	TGTGCCAGCAGCCCCACCCCCCTAGCGGGATGGCAGAATGAGCAGTTCTTC	CASSPTPLAGWQNEQFF
TRBV28	TRBJ1-5	TRBD1	NA	TGTGCCAGCAGACCCCAGGGGGTATTTAGCAATCAGCCCCAGCATTTT	CASRPQGVFSNQPQHF
TRBV12-3/TRBV12-4	TRBJ2-1	NA	many	TGTGCCAGCAGTTTACTCGCCGCCCGCAATGAGCAGTTCTTC	CASSLLAARNEQFF
TRBV29-1	TRBJ2-1	NA	few	TGCAGCGTTGGACTGGGGACTGGCATCAATGAGCAGTTCTTC	CSVGLGTGINEQFF
TRBV3-1	TRBJ2-2	TRBD2	many	TGTGCCAGCAGACAAGGACTAGCGGGGTCAACCGGGGAGCTGTTTTTT	CASRQGLAGSTGELFF
TRBV29-1	TRBJ2-1	TRBD2	many	TGCAGCGTTGAGACCCCACCGCGGGGGGGGTCCTACAATGAGCAGTTCTTC	CSVETPPRGGSYNEQFF
TRBV12-3/TRBV12-4	TRBJ2-1	TRBD2	many	TGTGCCAGCAGTCGGACTAGCGGGAGGGCCTCCAATGAGCAGTTCTTC	CASSRTSGRASNEQFF
TRBV6-1	TRBJ2-7	NA	few	TGTGCCAGCAGTGAACTGATAGCGGTCCGGGGGGAGCAGTACTTC	CASSELIAVRGEQYF
TRBV7-7	TRBJ2-2	NA	few	TGTGCCAGCAGCCCCACTACAGGAGGGTCAACCGGGGAGCTGTTTTTT	CASSPTTGGSTGELFF
TRBV7-8	TRBJ2-3	NA	many	TGTGCCAGCAGCGGGGGTTTAACAGATACGCAGTATTTT	CASSGGLTDTQYF
TRBV6-2/TRBV6-3	TRBJ2-5	NA	many	TGTGCCAGCAGTCCCCGGGCCCGCTCGGAGACCCAGTACTTC	CASSPRARSETQYF
TRBV7-2	TRBJ1-3	NA	few	TGTGCCAGCAGCCCGGACTTTCACTCTGGAAACACCATATATTTT	CASSPDFHSGNTIYF
TRBV27	TRBJ2-1	NA	few	TGTGCCAGCAGGGGACCGAGCTTGGTCAATGAGCAGTTCTTC	CASRGPSLVNEQFF
TRBV6-2/TRBV6-3	TRBJ1-6	NA	NA	TGTGCCAGCAGTTCTCTCCAACAGGGATATAATTCACTCCTCCACTTT	CASSSLQQGYNSLLHF
TRBV12-3/TRBV12-4	TRBJ2-1	TRBD2	many	TGTGCCAGCAGCCGTACTGGCGGGGGGCAGAATGAGCAGTTCTTC	CASSRTGGGQNEQFF
TRBV10-1	TRBJ2-2	TRBD2	few	TGCGCCAGCAGTCTCCGGGGGCTAGCGGGGAACACCGGGGAGCTGTTTTTT	CASSLRGLAGNTGELFF
TRBV20-1	TRBJ2-5	NA	NA	TGCAGTGCTAGCCCCCGACAGAGCAAAGAGACCCAGTACTTC	CSASPRQSKETQYF
TRBV9	TRBJ1-3	TRBD1	many	TGTGCCAGCAGCGCCCGGGACAGGGGAAACACCATATATTTT	CASSARDRGNTIYF
TRBV4-3	TRBJ2-6	NA	few	TGCGCCAGCAGCCAAGAGTTTGCGTCTGGGGCCAACGTCCTGACTTTC	CASSQEFASGANVLTF
TRBV29-1	TRBJ2-1	NA	many	TGCAGCGTTGGTAATACACAAGTTGAGCAGTTCTTC	CSVGNTQVEQFF
TRBV29-1	TRBJ1-2	NA	NA	TGCAGCGCCCAAGGGGGGCATGGCTACACCTTC	CSAQGGHGYTF
TRBV29-1	TRBJ2-3	TRBD2	few	TGCAGCGTTGACATAGCGGGGGGCACAGATACGCAGTATTTT	CSVDIAGGTDTQYF
TRBV4-3	TRBJ1-3	NA	few	TGCGCCAGCAGCCAAGATCGGCCGGGAAGAGGAAACACCATATATTTT	CASSQDRPGRGNTIYF
TRBV7-6	TRBJ1-1	NA	NA	TGTGCCAGCAGCCCCCGGGCGCAGGCGGGGACTGAAGCTTTCTTT	CASSPRAQAGTEAFF
TRBV28	TRBJ2-1	NA	many	TGTGCCAGCAGTTTAAATGAGCAGTTCTTC	CASSLNEQFF
TRBV7-2	TRBJ2-4	TRBD2	NA	TGTGCCAGCAGCCAAGATCCGACTAGCCAAAACATTCAGTACTTC	CASSQDPTSQNIQYF
TRBV6-4	TRBJ1-1	NA	few	TGTGCCAGCAGTGTCGGGGAGAACACTGAAGCTTTCTTT	CASSVGENTEAFF
TRBV18	TRBJ2-5	NA	many	TGTGCCAGCAGCCCCGGAGGGGAGACCCAGTACTTC	CASSPGGETQYF
TRBV7-9	TRBJ2-1	TRBD2	many	TGTGCCAGCAGCTTTATTCCGGGGGGGCCCTACAATGAGCAGTTCTTC	CASSFIPGGPYNEQFF
TRBV18	TRBJ2-1	NA	NA	TGTGCCAGCTCACCTGTCGGATCTTCCTACAATGAGCAGTTCTTC	CASSPVGSSYNEQFF
TRBV9	TRBJ1-3	NA	many	TGTGCCAGCAGCGAGAGTGGGTTATCTGGAAACACCATATATTTT	CASSESGLSGNTIYF
TRBV4-1	TRBJ2-1	TRBD2	NA	TGCGCCAGCAGCCAAGGGGTTATGGGACTAGCGGGGGGGCCGAGGTTCTTC	CASSQGVMGLAGGPRFF